This section outlines one T cell receptor beta chain sequence together with its context. Its antigen is not known. These data come from a study of cytomegalovirus exposure and HLA in healthy donors. Study overall: From some 190 million T cells, an earlier analysis saw under 140 million unique TCR beta sequences.

It was with 60 Vbeta and 13 Jbeta primers that the PCR ran. Some clones are missing from TCRdb's copy, which holds only in-frame ones; the method was immunoSEQ multiplex PCR. The profile shows 150,000 to 200,000 clones, 73% of them singletons. Overall study findings and caveats: The authors later found TCR association rates varying by HLA locus, with DRB1 most and HLA-C fewest. Most CMV-associated TCR beta chains appeared HLA-restricted in a later analysis.

Sequencing was carried out using PBMCs. The TCR sequence derives from a woman aged 30 to 39 in good health and CMV-seronegative.

The CDR3 sequence: CAWSFGLAAGELFF. DNA of the CDR3: TGTGCCTGGAGTTTCGGACTAGCAGCCGGGGAGCTGTTTTTT. V is TRBV30 and J is TRBJ2-2; 8 bases fit TRBD2. Germline values: CDR1 GTSNPN, CDR2 SVGIG (reference sequence). CDR3 length: 14 residues. V was clipped by 2 bases and J by 6 bases; unmatched bases: 5.